This TCR beta chain was captured in a study of shared clonotypes between healthy human individuals. Study-level points and caveats: The study sampled only blood, and tissue repertoires likely differ. Relative to clonotypes present in all four donors, those not shared had lower generation probabilities.

CD8 cells regarded as naive lacked CD45RO, were positively chosen for CCR7, and omitted terminally differentiated effector memory CD45RA+ cells. CDR1 is MGHRA and CDR2 is YSYEKL in the germline V gene. The CDR3 length is 14 residues. V dropped 4 bases and J dropped 5 bases, with 12 bases sitting between them. Concerning this clone itself: The antigen is undetermined.

Replicate sorted-subset PCRs were loaded with 150 to 250 ng DNA, 30,000 to 35,000 T cell genomes. TCRdb's copy holds only in-frame clones and misses some; the assay was immunoSEQ multiplex PCR. The sample records about 2.2 million clones, just under 95% being singletons. The receptor's source is a man aged 18 to 29 in good health. Some clones in this sample may be carry-over from other donors' samples. V gene TRBV4-1 combines with J gene TRBJ2-1; the D gene is possibly TRBD1 (6 bases). The sample taken for sequencing was naive CD8+ T cells from PBMCs. CDR3 protein: CASSRTYRDNEQFF. For the CDR3, the DNA is TGCGCCAGCAGCCGCACGTACAGGGACAATGAGCAGTTCTTC.